Following are 27 T cell receptor beta chains from one sample sequenced in a study of beta chain features in type 1 diabetes. Isolated RNA was reverse transcribed in full, so expressed TCRB transcripts were sequenced. TCRdb's table, derived via immunoSEQ multiplex PCR, lists solely in-frame clones and lacks some. The repertoire holds roughly 500,000 clones, with over 25% as singletons. Sample: naive CD4+ T cells from blood. These receptors all come from a man aged 18 to 29 in good health.

The rearrangement joins TRBV7-2 to TRBJ2-7; D is perhaps TRBD1 (6 bases). The CDR3 contains 15 residues. The germline CDR1 and CDR2 sequences are SGHTA and FQGNSA. Deletions cut 5 bases from V and 3 bases from J, with 17 bases between. CDR3: CASSRTATGYYEQYF. CDR3 nucleotides: TGTGCCAGCAGCCGTACCGCGACAGGTTACTACGAGCAGTACTTC.

The V call is TRBV28, the J call TRBJ2-3; 9 nucleotides align to TRBD2. Trimming took 7 bases from V and 4 from J; bases not matched to a gene: 12. The CDR3 has 16 amino acids. Germline CDR1 MDHEN, CDR2 SYDVKM. The CDR3 loop reads CASIPRSSGTADTQYF. CDR3 nucleotides: TGTGCCAGCATCCCCCGCTCTAGCGGGACGGCAGATACGCAGTATTTT.

As regards this clone: The same CDR3 can be traced to other DNA sequences in this sample. The rearrangement uses TRBV20-1 and TRBJ2-5; D unclear. Germline V gene data show CDR1 as DFQATT and CDR2 as SNEGSKA (reference sequence). This CDR3 comprises 11 residues. V lost 1 base and J lost 2, with 2 bases in between. The CDR3 sequence: CSARVQETQYF. The CDR3 region has the DNA TGCAGTGCTAGAGTTCAAGAGACCCAGTACTTC.

This clone was seen a handful of times. The sample carries other DNA sequences with the same CDR3. This chain links TRBV2 with TRBJ2-5, with D unclear. The germline V and J ends were trimmed by 2 bases and 3 bases, with 7 bases remaining between them. The CDR3 is 13 amino acids. CDR1 and CDR2 from the germline V gene are SNHLY and FYNNEI. CDR3 loop: CASSEYRKETQYF. DNA of the CDR3: TGTGCCAGCAGTGAATACAGAAAAGAGACCCAGTACTTC.

This clone was detected a few times. The chain has TRBV20-1 and TRBJ2-5; D tentatively fits TRBD1 or TRBD2 (5 bases each). The CDR3 spans 11 residues. Germline lookup yields CDR1 DFQATT and CDR2 SNEGSKA (reference sequence). The chain's CDR3 is CSRERGETQYF. As DNA, the CDR3 is TGCAGCCGGGAAAGGGGAGAGACCCAGTACTTC.

The chain employs TRBV30 and TRBJ1-4; D is undetermined. V lost 8 bases and J lost 8, with 21 bases in between. The CDR3 has 14 amino acids. Germline values: CDR1 GTSNPN, CDR2 SVGIG (reference sequence). DNA for the CDR3: TGTGCCAGCTCCCTGGGGTCCAAGCGCGAAAAACTGTTTTTT. It translates to CASSLGSKREKLFF. The complete variable domain, with remaining parts taken from reference TRBV30 and TRBJ1-4, reads SQTIHQWPATLVQPVGSPLSLECTVEGTSNPNLYWYRQAAGRGLQLLFYSVGIGQISSEVPQNLSASRPQDRQFILSSKKLLLSDSGFYLCASSLGSKREKLFFGSGTQLSVL.

This chain connects TRBV28 to TRBJ2-7; 10 nucleotides match TRBD1. Per the germline V gene, CDR1 is MDHEN and CDR2 is SYDVKM. The CDR3 spans 15 residues. After removal of 5 bases from V and 4 bases from J, the junction contained 8 bases not matched to a gene. The CDR3: CASSPRTGGRYEQYF. The CDR3 DNA follows: TGTGCCAGCAGTCCGCGGACAGGGGGGAGGTACGAGCAGTACTTC. The full variable domain, rest sourced from reference TRBV28 and TRBJ2-7, is DVKVTQSSRYLVKRTGEKVFLECVQDMDHENMFWYRQDPGLGLRLIYFSYDVKMKEKGDIPEGYSVSREKKERFSLILESASTNQTSMYLCASSPRTGGRYEQYFGPGTRLTVT.

V usage is TRBV9 and J usage is TRBJ2-5, with TRBD2 identical over 7 bases. V trimming: 1 base; J trimming: 4 bases; junction bases outside the gene matches: 10. The germline V gene has CDR1 SGDLS and CDR2 YYNGEE. The CDR3 extends over 16 amino acids. Written as DNA, the CDR3 is TGTGCCAGCAGCGTAAGGGGCGGGAGCTACCCAGAGACCCAGTACTTC. It encodes CASSVRGGSYPETQYF. Drawing the rest from reference TRBV9 and TRBJ2-5, the complete variable domain is DSGVTQTPKHLITATGQRVTLRCSPRSGDLSVYWYQQSLDQGLQFLIQYYNGEERAKGNILERFSAQQFPDLHSELNLSSLELGDSALYFCASSVRGGSYPETQYFGPGTRLLVL.

The chain recombines TRBV7-3 with TRBJ2-1; D may be TRBD2 (6 bases). The CDR3 is 14 amino acids. V was shortened by 5 bases and J by 2 bases, with 10 bases between the two germline ends. Germline loops: CDR1 SGHTA, CDR2 FQGTGA. The CDR3 protein is CASSPSGPYNEQFF. The CDR3 bases are TGTGCCAGCAGCCCCAGCGGGCCCTACAATGAGCAGTTCTTC.

The V gene is TRBV29-1, the J gene TRBJ1-3; D perhaps matches TRBD1 (5 bases). The CDR3 has 13 residues. Germline CDR1 is SQVTM and CDR2 is ANQGSEA. The V and J ends lost 6 bases and 3 bases respectively, with 12 bases between them. Here the CDR3 DNA reads TGCAGCGTCGACCCGGGGGGTGGAAACACCATATATTTT. Its protein is CSVDPGGGNTIYF.

This clone was observed once. This chain connects TRBV6-5 to TRBJ1-2; TRBD1 is a possible D gene (5 bases). Per the germline V gene, CDR1 is MNHEY and CDR2 is SVGAGI. Deletions cut 8 bases from V and 4 bases from J, with 20 bases between. The CDR3 is 15 amino acids. CDR3 sequence reads: CASGSGTEIPYGYTF. The DNA for the CDR3 is TGTGCCAGCGGGTCCGGGACTGAGATTCCCTATGGCTACACCTTC.

The chain uses TRBV30 and TRBJ2-7; D is unresolved. The CDR3 runs 13 residues. Trimming stripped 1 base from V and 4 bases from J, with 11 bases between. Germline V gene sequence: CDR1 GTSNPN, CDR2 SVGIG (reference sequence). The CDR3: CAWSGGSIYEQYF. DNA for the CDR3: TGTGCCTGGAGTGGCGGCAGCATTTACGAGCAGTACTTC.

The CDR3 sequence is CASSLVATSGREQFF. The CDR3 coding sequence is TGTGCCAGCAGCTTAGTGGCGACTAGCGGGCGTGAGCAGTTCTTC. The chain uses TRBV7-2 and TRBJ2-1; 10 nucleotides align to TRBD2. Per germline, CDR1 SGHTA and CDR2 FQGNSA. This CDR3 spans 15 amino acids. With 1 base clipped from V and 9 bases from J, the junction kept 6 bases outside the gene matches.

The gene calls are TRBV9 and TRBJ2-1; D is possibly TRBD2 (5 bases). CDR1 and CDR2 (germline): SGDLS, YYNGEE. This CDR3 comprises 16 residues. The ends were cut back, 6 bases at V and 4 bases at J, with 20 bases in the middle. The CDR3 loop reads CASTPQPGMGYNEQFF. The CDR3, as DNA: TGTGCCAGCACCCCCCAGCCGGGGATGGGATACAATGAGCAGTTCTTC. Based on the CDR3 plus reference TRBV9 and TRBJ2-1, the full variable domain is DSGVTQTPKHLITATGQRVTLRCSPRSGDLSVYWYQQSLDQGLQFLIQYYNGEERAKGNILERFSAQQFPDLHSELNLSSLELGDSALYFCASTPQPGMGYNEQFFGPGTRLTVL.

V is TRBV28 and J is TRBJ2-1; TRBD1 matches at 8 bases. Germline values: CDR1 MDHEN, CDR2 SYDVKM. V was pared by 1 base and J by 9 bases, with 8 bases of the junction left unmatched. The CDR3 extends over 15 amino acids. The CDR3 loop is CASSLSGGGRGEQFF. CDR3 nucleotide sequence: TGTGCCAGCAGTTTATCAGGGGGCGGCAGAGGTGAGCAGTTCTTC.

This chain links TRBV15 with TRBJ1-5; no clear D. The germline CDR1 and CDR2 sequences are LNHNV and YYDKDF (reference sequence). V lost 0 bases and J lost 6, with 12 bases in between. The length of the CDR3 is 15 residues. Here the CDR3 DNA reads TGTGCCACCAGCAGAGAGGAGACTTGGAGTCAGCCCCAGCATTTT. Translation: CATSREETWSQPQHF.

This clone has a handful of counts. This chain joins TRBV15 and TRBJ1-1, with unresolved D. The CDR3 is made up of 14 amino acids. In germline, CDR1 is LNHNV, CDR2 YYDKDF (reference sequence). The ends were cut back, 3 bases at V and 2 bases at J, with 10 bases in the middle. The CDR3 region is CATSRIGFNTEAFF. CDR3 sequence (DNA): TGTGCCACCAGCAGGATAGGATTTAACACTGAAGCTTTCTTT.

The chain carries TRBV5-4 and TRBJ1-2; D possibly corresponds to TRBD1 (6 bases). The length of the CDR3 is 14 residues. Looked up from germline, CDR1 is SGHNT and CDR2 is YYREEE (reference sequence). V gave up 3 bases and J gave up 3 bases, with 12 bases separating them. CDR3 in amino acids: CASSSIQGYYGYTF. The DNA of the CDR3 is TGTGCCAGCAGCTCCATACAGGGATACTATGGCTACACCTTC. Based on the CDR3 plus reference TRBV5-4 and TRBJ1-2, the full variable domain is ETGVTQSPTHLIKTRGQQVTLRCSSQSGHNTVSWYQQALGQGPQFIFQYYREEENGRGNFPPRFSGLQFPNYSSELNVNALELDDSALYLCASSSIQGYYGYTFGSGTRLTVV.

This clone has more than one count but fewer than ten. V and J are TRBV27 and TRBJ1-4; 7 bases map to TRBD1. The germline V gene encodes CDR1 MNHEY and CDR2 SMNVEV (reference sequence). The CDR3 runs 14 residues. V trimming: 6 bases; J trimming: 5 bases; junction bases outside the gene matches: 6. In nucleotides, the CDR3 is TGTGCCAGCAGACGCCGGGACAGCAATGAAAAACTGTTTTTT. This translates into CASRRRDSNEKLFF.

The V and J genes are TRBV30 and TRBJ2-7, with a weak D call TRBD1 (6 bases). The CDR3 is made up of 12 amino acids. Germline V gene data show CDR1 as GTSNPN and CDR2 as SVGIG (reference sequence). V was trimmed by 1 base and J by 7 bases, leaving 11 bases between them. DNA for the CDR3: TGTGCCTGGAGTGACAGGGTCTTGGAGCAGTACTTC. This translates into CAWSDRVLEQYF.

This clone appeared a few times. The V and J genes are TRBV6-1 and TRBJ1-5; D is unresolved. CDR3 length equals 13 residues. The germline V and J ends were trimmed by 6 bases and 3 bases, with 9 bases remaining between them. CDR1 and CDR2 (germline): MNHNS, SASEGT. The CDR3 DNA sequence: TGTGCCAGCAGGACTAGTCTCAATCAGCCCCAGCATTTT. Its protein product is CASRTSLNQPQHF.

The chain links TRBV5-4 to TRBJ2-4; no clear D. The CDR3 extends over 13 amino acids. CDR1 and CDR2 (germline): SGHNT, YYREEE (reference sequence). Trimming stripped 5 bases from V and 5 bases from J, with 11 bases between. Here the CDR3 reads CASSSESQNIQYF. CDR3 DNA: TGTGCCAGCAGTTCAGAGAGCCAAAACATTCAGTACTTC.

With regard to this clone: Other DNA sequences in this sample translate to the same CDR3. The chain is built from TRBV7-3 and TRBJ2-5; D not resolved. Germline values: CDR1 SGHTA, CDR2 FQGTGA. The length of the CDR3 is 13 residues. The V end was cut by 2 bases, the J end by 1 base, with 5 bases between. CDR3: CASSLGPQETQYF. CDR3 in DNA: TGTGCCAGCAGCTTAGGTCCCCAAGAGACCCAGTACTTC.

The chain combines TRBV7-2 with TRBJ1-2; 7 positions agree with TRBD1. V shed 4 bases, J shed 8 bases, and the junction held 16 bases outside the gene matches. The CDR3 loop spans 16 amino acids. The germline CDR1 and CDR2 sequences are SGHTA and FQGNSA. CDR3 nucleotides: TGTGCCAGCAGCTCGGCCCCCGCAGGGGGACTGCGGGGCTACACCTTC. Translated, it gives CASSSAPAGGLRGYTF.

The chain combines TRBV30 with TRBJ2-3, with TRBD2 matching over 8 bases. Trimming took 4 bases from V and 3 from J; bases not matched to a gene: 3. The germline CDR1 and CDR2 sequences are GTSNPN and SVGIG (reference sequence). The length of the CDR3 is 13 residues. CDR3 sequence (DNA): TGTGCCTGGATTTCTAGCGGGACAGATACGCAGTATTTT. Amino acid sequence: CAWISSGTDTQYF.

J is TRBJ2-3 and V is TRBV20-1; no reliable D call. Germline CDR1 and CDR2: DFQATT and SNEGSKA (reference sequence). The V gene lost 2 bases and the J gene lost 6 bases, with 6 bases spanning the gap. The CDR3 runs 11 residues. The CDR3 DNA reads TGCAGTGCTAGATTGCGGGATACGCAGTATTTT. It encodes CSARLRDTQYF.

This clone was found a few times. This chain connects TRBV4-1 to TRBJ2-1; 8 bases align to TRBD2. This CDR3 is 18 amino acids long. Germline trimming cut 3 bases from V and 6 bases from J; bases unmatched to any gene: 16. Germline V CDR1 and CDR2: MGHRA, YSYEKL. CDR3 DNA: TGCGCCAGCAGCCAGAGAATTCTCGCTAGCGGGCAAGCCAATGAGCAGTTCTTC. This encodes CASSQRILASGQANEQFF.